This is a list of T cell receptor beta chains from one sample in a study of cytomegalovirus exposure and HLA in healthy donors. Produced via immunoSEQ multiplex PCR; TCRdb's table is partial and in-frame only. The sample holds 180,000 or so clones, around 70% seen once. The sequenced material came from PBMCs. These receptors were taken from a male donor in good health and CMV-seronegative. Both conserved end residues are part of each CDR3. The D gene is left open where the match is weak. Clone size, where shown, is once, few, many, or a class for clones that have expanded.

d_call j_call v_call clone_size cdr3_aa cdr3_nt
TRBD1 TRBJ1-1 TRBV29-1 - CSARTGLNTEAFF TGCAGCGCCCGGACAGGCTTGAACACTGAAGCTTTCTTT
TRBD2 TRBJ2-3 TRBV6-6 - CASRSSGTTDTQYF TGTGCCAGCAGGTCTAGCGGGACCACAGATACGCAGTATTTT
- TRBJ1-1 TRBV6-5 few CASSYRGLEAFF TGTGCCAGCAGTTACCGGGGATTAGAAGCTTTCTTT
- TRBJ2-1 TRBV28 few CASTSLQLAGNEQFF TGTGCCAGTACCTCACTCCAGCTAGCAGGCAATGAGCAGTTCTTC
- TRBJ1-3 TRBV7-9 - CASSLVEGSDTIYF TGTGCCAGCAGCTTAGTGGAGGGGTCGGACACCATATATTTT
TRBD2 TRBJ2-7 TRBV7-3 - CASSPTRTSAIYEQYF TGTGCCAGCAGCCCAACGAGGACTAGCGCGATATACGAGCAGTACTTC
- TRBJ1-4 TRBV11-2 - CASSLGRGKGLFF TGTGCCAGCAGCTTAGGTCGCGGGAAGGGGCTGTTTTTT
- TRBJ2-7 TRBV6-5 - CASSYSGARPYEQYF TGTGCCAGCAGTTACTCGGGAGCCAGACCCTACGAGCAGTACTTC
- TRBJ1-2 TRBV19 - CASSMSGVGYTF TGTGCCAGTAGTATGTCAGGGGTCGGCTACACCTTC
TRBD1 TRBJ2-7 TRBV28 - CASKGGQGYEQYF TGTGCCAGCAAAGGGGGACAGGGATACGAGCAGTACTTC
TRBD1 TRBJ1-2 TRBV27 - CASRRTGYGYTF TGTGCCAGCAGGAGGACAGGCTATGGCTACACCTTC
- TRBJ2-1 TRBV15 - CATSGVGRGIRAEQFF TGTGCCACCAGCGGGGTGGGGAGGGGGATTCGGGCTGAGCAGTTCTTC
- TRBJ2-2 TRBV19 - CASTHNRDPTGELFF TGTGCCAGTACTCACAACAGGGATCCCACCGGGGAGCTGTTTTTT